These 18 T cell receptor beta chains were sequenced from one sample in a study of shared clonotypes between healthy human individuals. Sequencing used immunoSEQ multiplex PCR; TCRdb keeps in-frame clones, though not all of them. In the table there are about 1.1 million clones, around 82% of which are singletons. The sample taken for sequencing was memory CD4+ T cells from PBMCs. Described subset: CD45RA-negative fraction. These receptors were obtained from a young man in good health. Some clones in this sample may be carry-over from other donors' samples.

This chain links TRBV10-1 with TRBJ2-3, with 11 bases that match TRBD2. The V and J ends lost 0 bases and 2 bases, in that order; junction bases with no gene match: 4. CDR1 and CDR2 from the germline V gene are WNHNN and SYGVQD (reference sequence). This CDR3 has 17 residues. The CDR3: CASSESRLAGLTDTQYF. The CDR3 region has the DNA TGCGCCAGCAGTGAGTCGCGACTAGCGGGGCTCACAGATACGCAGTATTTT.

The CDR3 region is CASRGSPGLDYGYTF. The CDR3 DNA follows: TGTGCCAGCAGAGGGTCCCCGGGCCTCGATTATGGCTACACCTTC. The chain links TRBV28 to TRBJ1-2, with D unclear. Trimming cost V 6 bases and J 5 bases, with 19 bases left between them. CDR3 length: 15 amino acids. Per the germline V gene, CDR1 is MDHEN and CDR2 is SYDVKM.

This clone turned up a few times. The chain has TRBV10-1 and TRBJ2-2, with D unresolved. The germline V gene has CDR1 WNHNN and CDR2 SYGVQD (reference sequence). V shed 3 bases and J shed 4 bases, with 6 bases lying between them. The CDR3 runs 13 residues. CDR3 region: CASSDQATGELFF. CDR3 coding DNA: TGCGCCAGCAGTGACCAGGCCACCGGGGAGCTGTTTTTT.

This clone occurred once. One junction end disagrees with the germline gene, perhaps due to a read error. The chain couples TRBV9 to TRBJ1-2; D is perhaps TRBD1 (5 bases). From germline, CDR1 is SGDLS and CDR2 YYNGEE. The CDR3 has 12 residues. The CDR3 DNA sequence: TGTGCCAGCAGCGTAGATTCAGGGCCGGTCTCCTTC. Protein: CASSVDSGPVSF.

As concerns this clone: The identical CDR3 is also encoded by other nucleotide sequences in the sample. The rearrangement joins TRBV18 to TRBJ1-1, with TRBD1 as a possible D gene (6 bases). The ends were cut back, 3 bases at V and 1 base at J, with 9 bases in the middle. Germline CDR1 and CDR2: KGHSH and LQKENI. The CDR3 sequence is 14 residues long. In DNA, the CDR3 is TGTGCCAGCTCACCGGACAGCTCGAACACTGAAGCTTTCTTT. Translated, it gives CASSPDSSNTEAFF. The complete variable domain, with remaining parts taken from reference TRBV18 and TRBJ1-1, reads NAGVMQNPRHLVRRRGQEARLRCSPMKGHSHVYWYRQLPEEGLKFMVYLQKENIIDESGMPKERFSAEFPKEGPSILRIQQVVRGDSAAYFCASSPDSSNTEAFFGQGTRLTVV.

The chain combines TRBV6-1 with TRBJ1-5; possibly TRBD1 for D (6 bases). The CDR3 has 13 residues. V lost 7 bases, J lost 4 bases, and 11 bases lay in between. CDR1 MNHNS and CDR2 SASEGT come from the germline V gene. CDR3 coding DNA: TGTGCCAGCATCCGGGACAATAATCAGCCCCAGCATTTT. It yields the protein CASIRDNNQPQHF.

This clone was seen a few times. The chain joins TRBV7-7 to TRBJ1-3; D not resolved. V was trimmed by 3 bases and J by 4 bases, leaving 13 bases between them. CDR1 is SSHAT and CDR2 is FNYEAQ in the germline V gene (reference sequence). The CDR3 is 15 amino acids. CDR3 region: CASSLGVGMGNTIYF. In nucleotides, the CDR3 is TGTGCCAGCAGCTTGGGAGTGGGGATGGGAAACACCATATATTTT.

Written as DNA, the CDR3 is TGCGCCAGCAGCCCCCCCGGACTAGCGGTCACAGATACGCAGTATTTT. It translates to CASSPPGLAVTDTQYF. The chain joins TRBV5-1 to TRBJ2-3; TRBD2 aligns across 10 bases. The CDR3 contains 16 residues. Germline CDR1 and CDR2: SGHRS and YFSETQ. Losses at the gene ends were 4 bases for V and 2 bases for J; bases not matched to a gene: 7.

J is TRBJ2-7 and V is TRBV5-1, with D possibly being TRBD2 (6 bases). V was trimmed by 1 base and J by 3 bases, leaving 11 bases between them. Germline CDR1 SGHRS, CDR2 YFSETQ. CDR3 length equals 14 residues. The CDR3 sequence: CASSLIGLSYEQYF. CDR3 nucleotides: TGCGCCAGCAGCTTGATCGGACTAAGCTACGAGCAGTACTTC.

The chain carries TRBV29-1 and TRBJ2-3, with a weak D call TRBD2 (6 bases). CDR1 is SQVTM, CDR2 ANQGSEA, per germline. V gave up 4 bases and J gave up 2 bases, with 10 bases separating them. This CDR3 comprises 13 residues. CDR3 sequence: CSVAGVLTDTQYF. For the CDR3, the DNA is TGCAGCGTTGCGGGAGTCCTCACAGATACGCAGTATTTT.

The chain employs TRBV4-3 and TRBJ1-2; D gene ambiguous. The germline V gene encodes CDR1 LGHNA and CDR2 YSLEER. The V end was cut by 4 bases, the J end by 4 bases, with 19 bases between. This CDR3 comprises 16 residues. DNA for the CDR3: TGCGCCAGCAGCCGCAGCATGGGCTCCCAGATCTATGGCTACACCTTC. Its translation: CASSRSMGSQIYGYTF.

For this clone: With a much larger clone just one base away, this may be a read error. The identical CDR3 is also encoded by other nucleotide sequences in the sample. The chain employs TRBV30 and TRBJ1-1, with D hard to call. The CDR3 spans 12 residues. The germline V gene has CDR1 GTSNPN and CDR2 SVGIG (reference sequence). The CDR3 region has the DNA TGTGCCTGGAGATCAGAGAACACTGAAGCCTTCTTT. Translated: CAWRSENTEAFF. The full variable domain, its missing parts supplied by reference TRBV30 and TRBJ1-1, is SQTIHQWPATLVQPVGSPLSLECTVEGTSNPNLYWYRQAAGRGLQLLFYSVGIGQISSEVPQNLSASRPQDRQFILSSKKLLLSDSGFYLCAWRSENTEAFFGQGTRLTVV.

There are a few counts of this clone. The chain carries TRBV15 and TRBJ2-7; D gene uncertain. The germline V gene has CDR1 LNHNV and CDR2 YYDKDF (reference sequence). The CDR3 runs to 15 residues. Deletions cut 1 base from V and 4 bases from J, with 14 bases between. The CDR3 nucleotides are TGTGCCACCAGCAGAGGCACCGTATTCCGGTACGAGCAGTACTTC. It specifies CATSRGTVFRYEQYF.

The rearrangement joins TRBV18 to TRBJ2-5; TRBD1 matches at 7 bases. Germline-derived CDR1 and CDR2 are KGHSH and LQKENI. The CDR3 length is 13 residues. Trimming at V came to 8 bases and at J to 2 bases, leaving 5 bases not matched to a gene. This CDR3 reads CASTWTGQETQYF. CDR3 coding DNA: TGTGCCAGCACCTGGACAGGACAAGAGACCCAGTACTTC.

As for this clone: The sample contains more than one DNA sequence encoding this CDR3. The V and J genes are TRBV5-1 and TRBJ2-5, with TRBD1 as a possible D gene (5 bases). V lost 0 bases and J 2 bases, leaving 8 bases between the germline ends. Germline CDR1 is SGHRS and CDR2 is YFSETQ. The length of the CDR3 is 14 residues. CDR3 DNA sequence: TGCGCCAGCAGCTTGGGACAGATTCAAGAGACCCAGTACTTC. The encoded protein is CASSLGQIQETQYF. Complete variable domain (other parts from reference TRBV5-1 and TRBJ2-5): KAGVTQTPRYLIKTRGQQVTLSCSPISGHRSVSWYQQTPGQGLQFLFEYFSETQRNKGNFPGRFSGRQFSNSRSEMNVSTLELGDSALYLCASSLGQIQETQYFGPGTRLLVL.

The rearrangement uses TRBV27 and TRBJ2-7, with TRBD2 identical over 8 bases. CDR1 is MNHEY, CDR2 SMNVEV, per germline (reference sequence). Losses at the gene ends were 5 bases for V and 2 bases for J; bases not matched to a gene: 11. The CDR3 sequence is 16 residues long. CDR3 sequence reads: CASSRAGEGFTYEQYF. The CDR3 DNA is TGTGCCAGCAGTCGAGCGGGAGAGGGGTTTACCTACGAGCAGTACTTC.

This clone was recorded many times. This chain joins TRBV7-3 and TRBJ2-3, with D tentatively TRBD1 (6 bases). Trimming stripped 5 bases from V and 3 bases from J, with 12 bases between. The CDR3 has 14 amino acids. The germline CDR1 and CDR2 sequences are SGHTA and FQGTGA. The CDR3 DNA sequence: TGTGCCAGCAGCACCACAACAGGGACAGATACGCAGTATTTT. This gives the protein CASSTTTGTDTQYF.

Notes on this clone: The sample contains more than one DNA sequence encoding this CDR3. V gene TRBV5-4 combines with J gene TRBJ2-7; D remains unclear. Trimming took off 4 bases at V and 3 bases at J, with 5 bases between the two ends. Germline V CDR1 and CDR2: SGHNT, YYREEE (reference sequence). CDR3 size: 11 residues. The CDR3, as DNA: TGTGCCAGCAGCCTCGGCTACGAGCAGTACTTC. It specifies CASSLGYEQYF.